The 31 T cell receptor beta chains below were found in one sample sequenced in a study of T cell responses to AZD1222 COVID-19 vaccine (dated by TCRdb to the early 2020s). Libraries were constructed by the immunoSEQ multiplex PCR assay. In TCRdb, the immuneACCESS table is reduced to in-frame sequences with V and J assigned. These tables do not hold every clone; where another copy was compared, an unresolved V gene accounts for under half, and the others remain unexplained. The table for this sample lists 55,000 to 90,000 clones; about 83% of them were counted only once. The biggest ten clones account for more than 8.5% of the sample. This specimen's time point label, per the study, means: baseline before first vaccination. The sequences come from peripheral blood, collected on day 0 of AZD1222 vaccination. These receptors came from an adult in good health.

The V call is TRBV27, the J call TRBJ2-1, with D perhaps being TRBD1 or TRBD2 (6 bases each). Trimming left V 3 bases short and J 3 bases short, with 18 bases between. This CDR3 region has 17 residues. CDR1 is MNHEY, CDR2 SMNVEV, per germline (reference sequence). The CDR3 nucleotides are TGTGCCAGCAGTTTGATTGGCGGGGACAATGTCTACAATGAGCAGTTCTTC. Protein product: CASSLIGGDNVYNEQFF.

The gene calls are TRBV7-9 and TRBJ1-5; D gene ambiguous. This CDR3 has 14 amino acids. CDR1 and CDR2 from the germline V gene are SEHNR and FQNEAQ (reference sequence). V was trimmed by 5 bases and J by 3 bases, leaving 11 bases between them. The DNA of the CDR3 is TGTGCCAGCAGCATGGACGGGTACAATCAGCCCCAGCATTTT. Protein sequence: CASSMDGYNQPQHF. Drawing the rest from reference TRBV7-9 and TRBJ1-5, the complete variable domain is DTGVSQNPRHKITKRGQNVTFRCDPISEHNRLYWYRQTLGQGPEFLTYFQNEAQLEKSRLLSDRFSAERPKGSFSTLEIQRTEQGDSAMYLCASSMDGYNQPQHFGDGTRLSIL.

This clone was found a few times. The CDR3 protein is CASSSEQGAYGYTF. The DNA for the CDR3 is TGTGCCAGCAGTTCCGAACAGGGGGCGTATGGCTACACCTTC. The genes are TRBV27 and TRBJ1-2, with 9 bases fitting TRBD1. The CDR3 runs to 14 residues. Germline loops: CDR1 MNHEY, CDR2 SMNVEV (reference sequence). Trimming took 4 bases from V and 5 from J; bases not matched to a gene: 5.

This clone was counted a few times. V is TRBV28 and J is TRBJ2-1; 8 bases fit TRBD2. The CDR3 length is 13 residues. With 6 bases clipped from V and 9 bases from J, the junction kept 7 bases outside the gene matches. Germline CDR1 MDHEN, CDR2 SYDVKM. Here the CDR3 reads CASRSGGRGEQFF. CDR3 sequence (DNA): TGTGCCAGCAGGTCGGGGGGGCGAGGTGAGCAGTTCTTC. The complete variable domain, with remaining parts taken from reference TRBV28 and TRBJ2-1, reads DVKVTQSSRYLVKRTGEKVFLECVQDMDHENMFWYRQDPGLGLRLIYFSYDVKMKEKGDIPEGYSVSREKKERFSLILESASTNQTSMYLCASRSGGRGEQFFGPGTRLTVL.

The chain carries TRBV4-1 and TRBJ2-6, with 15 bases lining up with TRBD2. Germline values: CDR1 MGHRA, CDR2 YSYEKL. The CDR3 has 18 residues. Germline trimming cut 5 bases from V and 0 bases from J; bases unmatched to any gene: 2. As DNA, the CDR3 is TGCGCCAGCAGCTTGGGACTAGCGGGGGGCTCTGGGGCCAACGTCCTGACTTTC. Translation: CASSLGLAGGSGANVLTF.

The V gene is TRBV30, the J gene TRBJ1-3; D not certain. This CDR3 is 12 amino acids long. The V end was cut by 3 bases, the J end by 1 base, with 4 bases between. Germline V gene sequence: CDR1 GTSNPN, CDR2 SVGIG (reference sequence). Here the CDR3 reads CAWRASGNTIYF. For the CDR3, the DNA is TGTGCCTGGAGAGCGTCTGGAAACACCATATATTTT. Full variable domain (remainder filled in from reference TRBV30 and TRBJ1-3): SQTIHQWPATLVQPVGSPLSLECTVEGTSNPNLYWYRQAAGRGLQLLFYSVGIGQISSEVPQNLSASRPQDRQFILSSKKLLLSDSGFYLCAWRASGNTIYFGEGSWLTVV.

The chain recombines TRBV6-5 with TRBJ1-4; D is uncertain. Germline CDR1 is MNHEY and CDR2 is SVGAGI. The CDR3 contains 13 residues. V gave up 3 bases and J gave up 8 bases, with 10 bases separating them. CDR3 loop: CASSYSPREKLFF. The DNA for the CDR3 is TGTGCCAGCAGTTATAGTCCAAGAGAAAAACTGTTTTTT.

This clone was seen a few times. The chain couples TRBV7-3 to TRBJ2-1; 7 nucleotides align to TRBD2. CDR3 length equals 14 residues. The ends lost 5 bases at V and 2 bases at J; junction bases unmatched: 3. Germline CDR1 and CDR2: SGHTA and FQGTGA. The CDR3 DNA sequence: TGTGCCAGCAGCAAGGCGGGGGCCTACAATGAGCAGTTCTTC. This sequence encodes CASSKAGAYNEQFF.

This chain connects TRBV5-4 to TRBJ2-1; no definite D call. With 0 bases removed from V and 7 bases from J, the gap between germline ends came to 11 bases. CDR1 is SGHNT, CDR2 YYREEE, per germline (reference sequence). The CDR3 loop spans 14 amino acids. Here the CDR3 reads CASSLDGRRNEQFF. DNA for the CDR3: TGTGCCAGCAGCTTGGATGGCAGGAGAAATGAGCAGTTCTTC.

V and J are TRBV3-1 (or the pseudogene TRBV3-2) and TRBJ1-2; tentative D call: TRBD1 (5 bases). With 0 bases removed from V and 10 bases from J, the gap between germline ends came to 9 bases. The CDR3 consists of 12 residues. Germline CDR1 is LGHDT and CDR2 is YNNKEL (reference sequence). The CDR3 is CASSQDGGVYTF. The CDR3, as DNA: TGTGCCAGCAGCCAAGATGGGGGGGTCTACACCTTC.

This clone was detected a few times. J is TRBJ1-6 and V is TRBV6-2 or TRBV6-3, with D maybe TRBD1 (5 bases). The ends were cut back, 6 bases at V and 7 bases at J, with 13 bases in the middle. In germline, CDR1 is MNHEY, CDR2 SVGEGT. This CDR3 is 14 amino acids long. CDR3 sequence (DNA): TGTGCCAGCAGCCCCACAGGCCAAAATTCACCCCTCCACTTT. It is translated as CASSPTGQNSPLHF.

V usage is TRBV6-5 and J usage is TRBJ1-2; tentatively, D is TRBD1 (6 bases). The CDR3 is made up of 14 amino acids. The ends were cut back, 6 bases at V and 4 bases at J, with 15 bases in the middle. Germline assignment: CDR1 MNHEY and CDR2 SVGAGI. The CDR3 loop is CASRLRGAGYGYTF. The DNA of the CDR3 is TGTGCCAGCAGATTGAGGGGGGCGGGCTATGGCTACACCTTC.

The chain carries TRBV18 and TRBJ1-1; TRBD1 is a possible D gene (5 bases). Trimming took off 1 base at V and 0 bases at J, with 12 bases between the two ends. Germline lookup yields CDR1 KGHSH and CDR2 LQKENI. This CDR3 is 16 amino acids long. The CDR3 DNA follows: TGTGCCAGCTCACCACGAGTGGGGGAATTGAACACTGAAGCTTTCTTT. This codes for CASSPRVGELNTEAFF. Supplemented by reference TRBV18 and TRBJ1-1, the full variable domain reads NAGVMQNPRHLVRRRGQEARLRCSPMKGHSHVYWYRQLPEEGLKFMVYLQKENIIDESGMPKERFSAEFPKEGPSILRIQQVVRGDSAAYFCASSPRVGELNTEAFFGQGTRLTVV.

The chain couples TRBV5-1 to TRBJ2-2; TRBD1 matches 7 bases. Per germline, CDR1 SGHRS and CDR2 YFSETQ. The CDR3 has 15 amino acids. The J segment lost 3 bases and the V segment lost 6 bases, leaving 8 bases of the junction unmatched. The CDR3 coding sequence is TGCGCCAGCACCGTACAGGGGCGGGACACCGGGGAGCTGTTTTTT. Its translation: CASTVQGRDTGELFF.

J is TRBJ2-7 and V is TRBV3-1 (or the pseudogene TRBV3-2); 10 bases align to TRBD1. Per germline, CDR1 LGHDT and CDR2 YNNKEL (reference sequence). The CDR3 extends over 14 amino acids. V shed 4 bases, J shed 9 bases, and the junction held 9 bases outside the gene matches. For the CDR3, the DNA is TGTGCCAGCAGCCTTGGACAGGGGGAGGTGTGGCAGTACTTC. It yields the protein CASSLGQGEVWQYF.

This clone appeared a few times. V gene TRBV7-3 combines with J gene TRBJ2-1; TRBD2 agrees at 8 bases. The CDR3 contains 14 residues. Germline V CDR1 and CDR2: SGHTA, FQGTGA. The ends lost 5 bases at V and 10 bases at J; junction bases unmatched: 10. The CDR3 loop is CASSRGVAGPEQFF. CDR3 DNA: TGTGCCAGCAGCCGCGGCGTAGCGGGGCCGGAGCAGTTCTTC.

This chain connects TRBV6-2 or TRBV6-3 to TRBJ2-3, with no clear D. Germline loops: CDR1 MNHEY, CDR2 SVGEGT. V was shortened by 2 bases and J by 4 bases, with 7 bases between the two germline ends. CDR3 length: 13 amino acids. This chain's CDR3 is CASSYPWSDTQYF. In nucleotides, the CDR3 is TGTGCCAGCAGTTACCCCTGGTCAGATACGCAGTATTTT.

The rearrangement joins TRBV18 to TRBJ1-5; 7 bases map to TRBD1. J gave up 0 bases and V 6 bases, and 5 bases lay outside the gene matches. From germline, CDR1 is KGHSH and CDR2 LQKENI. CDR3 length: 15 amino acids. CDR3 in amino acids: CASSGQPNSNQPQHF. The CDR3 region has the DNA TGTGCCAGCTCGGGACAGCCGAATAGCAATCAGCCCCAGCATTTT.

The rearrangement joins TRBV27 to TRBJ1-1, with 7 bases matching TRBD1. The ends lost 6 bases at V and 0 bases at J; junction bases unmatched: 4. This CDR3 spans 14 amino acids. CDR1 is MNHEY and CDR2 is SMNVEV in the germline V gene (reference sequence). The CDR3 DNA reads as TGTGCCAGCAGCCTGACAGGGCTGAACACTGAAGCTTTCTTT. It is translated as CASSLTGLNTEAFF.

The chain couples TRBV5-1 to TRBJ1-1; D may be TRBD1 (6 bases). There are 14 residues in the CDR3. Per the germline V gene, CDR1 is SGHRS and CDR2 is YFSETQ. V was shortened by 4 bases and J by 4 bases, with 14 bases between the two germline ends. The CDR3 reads CASSEQGSVTEAFF. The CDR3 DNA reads TGCGCCAGCAGCGAGCAGGGGTCGGTCACTGAAGCTTTCTTT.

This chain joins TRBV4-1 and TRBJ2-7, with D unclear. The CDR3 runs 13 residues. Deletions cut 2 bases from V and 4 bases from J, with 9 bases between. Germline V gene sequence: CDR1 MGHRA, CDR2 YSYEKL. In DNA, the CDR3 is TGCGCCAGCAGCCAACCTTTAGGTTACGAGCAGTACTTC. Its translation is CASSQPLGYEQYF.

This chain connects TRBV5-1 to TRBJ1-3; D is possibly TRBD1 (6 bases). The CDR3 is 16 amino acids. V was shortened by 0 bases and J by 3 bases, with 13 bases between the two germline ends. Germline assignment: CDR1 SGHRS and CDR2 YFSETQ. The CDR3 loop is CASSLDPGADGNTIYF. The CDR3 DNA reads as TGCGCCAGCAGCTTGGATCCGGGGGCTGATGGAAACACCATATATTTT.

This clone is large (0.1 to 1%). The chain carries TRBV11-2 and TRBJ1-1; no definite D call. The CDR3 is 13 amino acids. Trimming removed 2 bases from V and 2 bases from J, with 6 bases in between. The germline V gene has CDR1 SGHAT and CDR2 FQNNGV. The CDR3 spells CASSLWSNTEAFF. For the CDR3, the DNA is TGTGCCAGCAGCTTATGGTCCAACACTGAAGCTTTCTTT. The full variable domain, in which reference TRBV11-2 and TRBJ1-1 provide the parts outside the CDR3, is EAGVAQSPRYKIIEKRQSVAFWCNPISGHATLYWYQQILGQGPKLLIQFQNNGVVDDSQLPKDRFSAERLKGVDSTLKIQPAKLEDSAVYLCASSLWSNTEAFFGQGTRLTVV.

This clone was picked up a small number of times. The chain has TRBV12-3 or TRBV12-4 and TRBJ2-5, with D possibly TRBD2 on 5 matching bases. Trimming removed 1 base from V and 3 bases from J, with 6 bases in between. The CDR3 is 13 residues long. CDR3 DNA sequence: TGTGCCAGCAGTTTAGGGGAGAAAGAGACCCAGTACTTC. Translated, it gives CASSLGEKETQYF.

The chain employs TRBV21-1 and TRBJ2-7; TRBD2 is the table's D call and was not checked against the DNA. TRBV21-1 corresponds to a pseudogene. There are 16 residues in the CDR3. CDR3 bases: TGTGCCAGCAGCAAAGATAGCGGGGGGGACTCCTACGAGCAGTACTTC. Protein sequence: CASSKDSGGDSYEQYF.

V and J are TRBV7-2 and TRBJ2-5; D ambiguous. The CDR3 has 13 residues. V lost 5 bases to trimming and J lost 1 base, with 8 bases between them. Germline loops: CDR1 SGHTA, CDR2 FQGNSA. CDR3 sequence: CASSPGPQETQYF. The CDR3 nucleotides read TGTGCCAGCAGCCCCGGACCCCAAGAGACCCAGTACTTC.

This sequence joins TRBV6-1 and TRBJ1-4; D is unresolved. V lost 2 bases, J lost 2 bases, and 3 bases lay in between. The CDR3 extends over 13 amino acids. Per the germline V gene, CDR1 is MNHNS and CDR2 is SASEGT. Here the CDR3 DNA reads TGTGCCAGCAGTGAACCTACTAATGAAAAACTGTTTTTT. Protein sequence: CASSEPTNEKLFF.

The CDR3 nucleotides read TGCGCCAGCAGCTTTTACAGCAGCACAGATACGCAGTATTTT. Protein: CASSFYSSTDTQYF. The rearrangement joins TRBV5-1 to TRBJ2-3, with unresolved D. V was pared by 2 bases and J by 0 bases, with 7 bases between. CDR3 size: 14 residues. The germline gives CDR1 SGHRS, CDR2 YFSETQ.

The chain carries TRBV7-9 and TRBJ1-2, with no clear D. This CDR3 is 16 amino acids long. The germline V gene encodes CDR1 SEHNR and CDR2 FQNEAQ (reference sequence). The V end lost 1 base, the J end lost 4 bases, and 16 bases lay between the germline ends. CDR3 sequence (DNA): TGTGCCAGCAGCTTAGGGGTCTGGGGAGTCCCCTATGGCTACACCTTC. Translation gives CASSLGVWGVPYGYTF. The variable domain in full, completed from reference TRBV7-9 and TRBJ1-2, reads DTGVSQNPRHKITKRGQNVTFRCDPISEHNRLYWYRQTLGQGPEFLTYFQNEAQLEKSRLLSDRFSAERPKGSFSTLEIQRTEQGDSAMYLCASSLGVWGVPYGYTFGSGTRLTVV.

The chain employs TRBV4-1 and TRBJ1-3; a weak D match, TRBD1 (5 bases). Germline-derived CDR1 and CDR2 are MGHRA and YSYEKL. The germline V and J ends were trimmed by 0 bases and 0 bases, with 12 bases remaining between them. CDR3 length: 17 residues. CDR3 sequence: CASSQDLRESSGNTIYF. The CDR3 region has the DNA TGCGCCAGCAGCCAAGATCTCAGGGAGAGCTCTGGAAACACCATATATTTT.

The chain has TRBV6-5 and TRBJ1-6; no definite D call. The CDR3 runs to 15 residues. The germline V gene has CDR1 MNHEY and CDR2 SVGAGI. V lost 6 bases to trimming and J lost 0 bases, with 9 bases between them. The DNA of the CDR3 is TGTGCCAGCAGGGGCGAATACTCCTATAATTCACCCCTCCACTTT. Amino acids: CASRGEYSYNSPLHF.